This TCR beta chain was obtained from a study of cytomegalovirus exposure and HLA in healthy donors. Primers included in the PCR were 60 Vbeta and 13 Jbeta primers. Data came from immunoSEQ multiplex PCR; TCRdb stores just in-frame clones and leaves some out. The table lists 150,000 to 200,000 clones, 70% to 85% of them singletons. Study-level points and caveats: Among TCR sequences, most were rare, though some public TCRs appeared in many donors. The study dropped some indistinguishable V segments, TRBV6-2 and TRBV6-3 among them.

The CDR3 is 15 amino acids. Trimming stripped 1 base from V and 0 bases from J, with 9 bases between. Germline loops: CDR1 MNHNS, CDR2 SASEGT. About this clone itself: Its antigen is currently unknown.

The receptor comes from a young woman in good health and CMV-seropositive. Source material: PBMCs. The rearrangement links TRBV6-1 to TRBJ1-2; D gene uncertain. For the CDR3, the DNA is TGTGCCAGCAGTGAAGGGCGGCTCACTAACTATGGCTACACCTTC. The encoded protein is CASSEGRLTNYGYTF.